This T cell receptor beta chain was found in a study of CD8 T cells in ankylosing spondylitis. This clonotype was detected ten times or more. This CDR3 spans 13 amino acids. V shed 4 bases and J shed 9 bases, with 13 bases lying between them. CDR1 and CDR2 (germline): SNHLY, FYNNEI. Using its own MiXCR run on the 5' RACE reads, TCRdb lists one record per CDR3 protein. The data show around 130,000 distinct CDR3 sequences, 7% seen once. This receptor was taken from a male donor with ankylosing spondylitis or in good health (not recorded which). This rearrangement joins TRBV2 to TRBJ2-1, with unresolved D. The sample comprised blood, either unsorted or a sorted T cell fraction (not recorded which). CDR3 sequence: CASSAGPSAEQFF. The CDR3, as DNA: TGTGCCAGCAGTGCTGGTCCAAGTGCTGAGCAGTTCTTC. The full variable domain, its missing parts supplied by reference TRBV2 and TRBJ2-1, is EPEVTQTPSHQVTQMGQEVILRCVPISNHLYFYWYRQILGQKVEFLVSFYNNEISEKSEIFDDQFSVERPDGSNFTLKIRSTKLEDSAMYFCASSAGPSAEQFFGPGTRLTVL.